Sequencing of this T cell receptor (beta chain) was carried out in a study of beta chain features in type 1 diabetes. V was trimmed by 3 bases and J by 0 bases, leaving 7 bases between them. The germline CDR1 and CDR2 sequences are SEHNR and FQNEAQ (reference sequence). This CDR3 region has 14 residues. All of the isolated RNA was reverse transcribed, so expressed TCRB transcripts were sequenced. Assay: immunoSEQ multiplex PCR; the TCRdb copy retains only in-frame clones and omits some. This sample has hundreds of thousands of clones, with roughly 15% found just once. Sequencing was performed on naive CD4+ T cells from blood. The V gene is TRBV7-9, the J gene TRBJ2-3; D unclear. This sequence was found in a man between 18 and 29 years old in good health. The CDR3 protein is CASSFGRSTDTQYF. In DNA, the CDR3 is TGTGCCAGCAGCTTTGGGCGGAGCACAGATACGCAGTATTTT.